This T cell receptor beta chain appears in the sequencing data of a study of response to subunit inactivated influenza vaccine. In TCRdb, the RT-PCR reads were re-called with MiXCR into one record per CDR3 protein. The table shows 280,000 or so distinct CDR3 sequences, with 21% occurring only once. This clonotype appeared a few times. Antigen unknown. Study-level results: Every seasonal influenza vaccination brings in few new T cells, the authors suggested.

V was shortened by 1 base and J by 5 bases, with 16 bases between the two germline ends. From germline, CDR1 is SGHRS and CDR2 YFSETQ. The CDR3 has 15 amino acids. The rearrangement uses TRBV5-1 and TRBJ2-7, with D possibly TRBD1 on 6 matching bases. The sample consisted of PBMCs from blood, taken about 20 months after vaccination. This clonotype was sampled from a man aged 45-69 years who received an inactivated influenza vaccine. In DNA form, the CDR3 reads TGCGCCAGCAGCTTGTCAGGGGAAGCGTTCCACGAGCAGTACTTC. This gives the protein CASSLSGEAFHEQYF. Full variable domain (rest looked up from reference TRBV5-1 and TRBJ2-7): KAGVTQTPRYLIKTRGQQVTLSCSPISGHRSVSWYQQTPGQGLQFLFEYFSETQRNKGNFPGRFSGRQFSNSRSEMNVSTLELGDSALYLCASSLSGEAFHEQYFGPGTRLTVT.